This TCR beta chain appears in the sequencing data of a study of blood T cell repertoires in COVID-19 (dated by TCRdb to about 2020). For the study in its entirety: Samples covering the acute and convalescent phases of COVID-19 were provided by collaborators in the United States, Italy and Spain. The prospective study material was composed of cDNA or gDNA derived from T cells, B-cell-depleted T cells, or PBMCs. Deeply sampled blood TCRbeta repertoires from subjects exposed to, actively infected with, or recovered from COVID-19 were included in the dataset. A freely available public database, intended as a resource for researchers studying the immune response to SARS-CoV-2, is where the repertoires were released. Samples came from the ongoing ImmuneRACE study (first 160 participants) plus 1,254 subjects from 6 global collaborators. The sample metadata nearly always contained a de-identified subject ID, COVID-19 status, age in years and sex. HLA class I and class II types, where available, came from metadata supplied by the sample provider rather than from assay-based typing. Overall study results and their limits: The quantity of clinical and demographic metadata differed by source and by participant and was supplied without curation.

Collaborating institutions collected whole blood in K2EDTA tubes following their own protocols. For TCRbeta analysis, collaborators shipped samples as frozen whole blood, isolated PBMCs, or DNA extracted from either of those sample types. TCRbeta CDR3 regions were amplified from genomic DNA using the immunoSEQ Assay, a bias-controlled multiplex PCR. From the authors' description of their analysis: Nucleated cell counts per sample were estimated from amplification of reference gene primers within the assay. To quantify the absolute abundance of each unique TCRbeta CDR3 rearrangement, sequence reads were collapsed and filtered. Productive Simpson clonality was computed per sample as the square root of Simpson's diversity index over productive rearrangements. In TCRdb, the immuneACCESS table is reduced to in-frame sequences with V and J assigned. These tables do not hold every clone; where another copy was compared, an unresolved V gene accounts for under half, and the others remain unexplained. That table supplies the V and J calls and clone size; D and trimming were determined from the DNA. The table for this sample lists about 190,000 clones; 90% of them were counted only once. In total, the top ten clones hold 0.53% of the sample.

A word on this clone: The specificity of this receptor is unknown. No much larger clone exists at a distance of one base, and base qualities are not known.

V loses 5 bases of germline sequence and J loses 5 bases, and the interval between the two ends is 9 bases. For CDR1 and CDR2, the germline V gene lists MNHEY and SVGAGI. The CDR3 covers 13 residues, taking in both the cysteine and the phenylalanine. Only the CDR3 DNA stays, 39 bases, in frame from base 1. The clonotype was recovered from a man aged 50 to 59 with acute or convalescent COVID-19. The chain was built from TRBV6-5 and TRBJ2-2; TRBD1 is perhaps the D gene, given 5 matching bases. Sequencing used peripheral blood. The CDR3 in this case is CASSPRQTGELFF. The DNA sequence follows: TGTGCCAGCAGTCCCCGACAGACCGGGGAGCTGTTTTTT.